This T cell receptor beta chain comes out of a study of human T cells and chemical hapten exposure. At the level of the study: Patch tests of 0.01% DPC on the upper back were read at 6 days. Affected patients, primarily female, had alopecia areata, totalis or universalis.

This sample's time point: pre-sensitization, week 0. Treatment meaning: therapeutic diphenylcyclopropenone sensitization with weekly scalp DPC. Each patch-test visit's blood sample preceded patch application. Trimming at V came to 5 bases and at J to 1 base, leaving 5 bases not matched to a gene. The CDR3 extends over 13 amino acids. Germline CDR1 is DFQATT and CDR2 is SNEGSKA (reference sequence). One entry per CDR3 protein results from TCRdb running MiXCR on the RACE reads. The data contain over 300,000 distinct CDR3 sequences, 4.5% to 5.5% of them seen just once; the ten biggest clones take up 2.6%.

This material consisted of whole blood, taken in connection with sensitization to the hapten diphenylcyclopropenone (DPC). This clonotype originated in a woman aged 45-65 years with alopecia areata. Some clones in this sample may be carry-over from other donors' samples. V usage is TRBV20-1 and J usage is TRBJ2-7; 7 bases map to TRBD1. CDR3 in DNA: TGCAGTGCTCCTGGGACAGATTCCTACGAGCAGTACTTC. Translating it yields CSAPGTDSYEQYF.